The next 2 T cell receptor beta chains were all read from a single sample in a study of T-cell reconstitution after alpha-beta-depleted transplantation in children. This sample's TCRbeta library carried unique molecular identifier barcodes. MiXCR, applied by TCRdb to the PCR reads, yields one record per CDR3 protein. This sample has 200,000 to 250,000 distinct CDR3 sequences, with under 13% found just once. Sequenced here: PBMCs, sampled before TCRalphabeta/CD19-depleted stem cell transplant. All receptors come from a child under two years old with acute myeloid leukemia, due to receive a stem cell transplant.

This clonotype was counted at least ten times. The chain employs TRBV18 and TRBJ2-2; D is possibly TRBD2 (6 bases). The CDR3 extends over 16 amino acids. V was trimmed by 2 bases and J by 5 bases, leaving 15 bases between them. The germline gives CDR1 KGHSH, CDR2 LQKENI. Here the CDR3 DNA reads TGTGCCAGCTCACCAGGACCGGGAGCACAAACCGGGGAGCTGTTTTTT. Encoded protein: CASSPGPGAQTGELFF.

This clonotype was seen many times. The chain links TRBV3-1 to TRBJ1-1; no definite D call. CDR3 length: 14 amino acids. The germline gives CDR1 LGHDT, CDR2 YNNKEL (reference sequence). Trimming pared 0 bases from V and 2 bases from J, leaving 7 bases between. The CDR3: CASSQDWANTEAFF. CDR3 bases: TGTGCCAGCAGCCAAGATTGGGCTAACACTGAAGCTTTCTTT.